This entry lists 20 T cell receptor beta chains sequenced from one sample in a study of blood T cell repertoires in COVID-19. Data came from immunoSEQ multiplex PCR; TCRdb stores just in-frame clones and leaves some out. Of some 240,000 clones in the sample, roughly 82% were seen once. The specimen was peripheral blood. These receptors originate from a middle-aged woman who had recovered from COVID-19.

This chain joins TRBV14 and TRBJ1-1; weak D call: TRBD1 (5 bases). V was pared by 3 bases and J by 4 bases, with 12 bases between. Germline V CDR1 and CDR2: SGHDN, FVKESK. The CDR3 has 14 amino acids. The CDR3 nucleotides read TGTGCCAGCAGCCAGGCGGGGCCTGGCACTGAAGCTTTCTTT. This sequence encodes CASSQAGPGTEAFF.

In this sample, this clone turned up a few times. CDR3: CASSIRVRSNQPQHF. The CDR3 DNA reads TGTGCCAGCAGTATCCGGGTCAGAAGCAATCAGCCCCAGCATTTT. The chain links TRBV6-5 to TRBJ1-5; D is undetermined. Trimming shortened V by 5 bases and J by 1 base, and 12 bases separated the two germline ends. The CDR3 runs to 15 residues. CDR1 and CDR2 (germline): MNHEY, SVGAGI.

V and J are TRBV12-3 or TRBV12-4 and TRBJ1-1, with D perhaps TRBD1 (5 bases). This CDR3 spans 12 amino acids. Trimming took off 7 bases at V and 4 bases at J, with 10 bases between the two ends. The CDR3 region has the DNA TGTGCCAGCACCTGGGGGGGCACTGAAGCTTTCTTT. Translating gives CASTWGGTEAFF.

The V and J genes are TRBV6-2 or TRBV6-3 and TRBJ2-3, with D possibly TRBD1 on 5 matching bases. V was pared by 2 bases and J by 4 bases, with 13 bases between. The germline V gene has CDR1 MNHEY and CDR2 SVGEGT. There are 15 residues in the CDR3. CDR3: CASSYHPQGSDTQYF. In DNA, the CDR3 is TGTGCCAGCAGTTACCACCCGCAGGGCTCAGATACGCAGTATTTT.

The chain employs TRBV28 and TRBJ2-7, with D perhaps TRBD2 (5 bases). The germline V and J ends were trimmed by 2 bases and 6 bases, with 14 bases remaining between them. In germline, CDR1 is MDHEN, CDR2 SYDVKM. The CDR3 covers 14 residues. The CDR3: CASSLPQEALEQYF. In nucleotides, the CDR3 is TGTGCCAGCAGTTTACCTCAGGAGGCGCTCGAGCAGTACTTC. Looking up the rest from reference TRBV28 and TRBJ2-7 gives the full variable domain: DVKVTQSSRYLVKRTGEKVFLECVQDMDHENMFWYRQDPGLGLRLIYFSYDVKMKEKGDIPEGYSVSREKKERFSLILESASTNQTSMYLCASSLPQEALEQYFGPGTRLTVT.

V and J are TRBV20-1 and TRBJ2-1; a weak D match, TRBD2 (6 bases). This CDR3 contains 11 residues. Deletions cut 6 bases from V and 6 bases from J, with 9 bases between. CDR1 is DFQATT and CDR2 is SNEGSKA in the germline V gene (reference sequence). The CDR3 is CSAAGSNEQFF. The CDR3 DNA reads TGCAGTGCCGCGGGGTCCAATGAGCAGTTCTTC.

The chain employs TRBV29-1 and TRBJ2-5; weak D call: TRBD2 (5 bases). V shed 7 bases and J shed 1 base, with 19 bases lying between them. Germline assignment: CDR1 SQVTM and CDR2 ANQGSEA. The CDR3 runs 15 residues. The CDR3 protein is CSARLARGSQETQYF. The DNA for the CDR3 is TGCAGCGCCCGGCTTGCCCGGGGATCCCAAGAGACCCAGTACTTC.

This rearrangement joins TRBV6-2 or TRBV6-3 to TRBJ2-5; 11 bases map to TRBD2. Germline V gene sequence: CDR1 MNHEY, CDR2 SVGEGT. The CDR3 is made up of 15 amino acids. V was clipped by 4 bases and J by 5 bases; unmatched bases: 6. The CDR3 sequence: CASSLTSGVRETQYF. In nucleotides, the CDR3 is TGTGCCAGCAGTTTGACTAGCGGGGTTCGCGAGACCCAGTACTTC.

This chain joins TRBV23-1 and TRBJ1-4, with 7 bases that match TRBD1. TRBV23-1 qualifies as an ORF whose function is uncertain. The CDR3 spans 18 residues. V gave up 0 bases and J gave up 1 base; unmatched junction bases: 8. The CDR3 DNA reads TGCGCCAGCAGTCAATCGGCCACAGGGGCTGAAACTAATGAAAAACTGTTTTTT. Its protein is CASSQSATGAETNEKLFF.

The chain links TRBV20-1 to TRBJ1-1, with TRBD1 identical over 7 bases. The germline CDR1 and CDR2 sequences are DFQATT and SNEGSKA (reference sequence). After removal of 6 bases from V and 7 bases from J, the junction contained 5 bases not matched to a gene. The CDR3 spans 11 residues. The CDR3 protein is CSANTGDEAFF. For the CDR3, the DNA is TGCAGTGCGAATACAGGGGATGAAGCTTTCTTT.

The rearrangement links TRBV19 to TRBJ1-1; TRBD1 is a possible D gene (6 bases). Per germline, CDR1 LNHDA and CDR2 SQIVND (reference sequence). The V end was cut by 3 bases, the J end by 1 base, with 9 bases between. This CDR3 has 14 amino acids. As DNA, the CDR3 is TGTGCCAGTAGTATTATACAGGGGAACACTGAAGCTTTCTTT. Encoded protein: CASSIIQGNTEAFF.

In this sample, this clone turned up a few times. DNA of the CDR3: TGTGCCAGCAGTTTAGTCTATATTGGCAGGACGTCGACGGGGACCGGGGAGCTGTTTTTT. Its translation: CASSLVYIGRTSTGTGELFF. The chain joins TRBV28 to TRBJ2-2; perhaps TRBD2 as D (5 bases). V was trimmed by 2 bases and J by 5 bases, leaving 27 bases between them. The V gene's germline CDR1 is MDHEN and CDR2 SYDVKM. There are 20 residues in the CDR3.

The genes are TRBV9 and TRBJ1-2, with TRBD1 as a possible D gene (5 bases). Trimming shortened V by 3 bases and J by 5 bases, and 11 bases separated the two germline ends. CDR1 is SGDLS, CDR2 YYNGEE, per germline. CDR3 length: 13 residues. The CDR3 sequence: CASSAPGGYGYTF. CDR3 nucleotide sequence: TGTGCCAGCAGCGCCCCGGGGGGGTATGGCTACACCTTC.

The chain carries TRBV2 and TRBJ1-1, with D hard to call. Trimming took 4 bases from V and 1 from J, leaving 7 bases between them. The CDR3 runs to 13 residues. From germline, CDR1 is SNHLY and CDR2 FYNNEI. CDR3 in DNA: TGTGCCAGCAGTGTCAGTTCGAACACTGAAGCTTTCTTT. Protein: CASSVSSNTEAFF.

The CDR3, as DNA: TGTGCCTGGAGCTCCGTCTTCGAGGGCTACACCTTC. Residues: CAWSSVFEGYTF. This chain uses TRBV30 with TRBJ1-2; D remains unclear. V lost 3 bases to trimming and J lost 8 bases, with 13 bases between them. Germline V gene sequence: CDR1 GTSNPN, CDR2 SVGIG (reference sequence). The CDR3 is 12 residues long.

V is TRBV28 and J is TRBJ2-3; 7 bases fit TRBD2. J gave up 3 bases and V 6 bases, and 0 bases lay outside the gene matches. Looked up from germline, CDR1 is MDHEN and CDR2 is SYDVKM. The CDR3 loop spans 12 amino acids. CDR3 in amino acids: CASRGGTDTQYF. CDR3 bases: TGTGCCAGCAGGGGGGGGACAGATACGCAGTATTTT.

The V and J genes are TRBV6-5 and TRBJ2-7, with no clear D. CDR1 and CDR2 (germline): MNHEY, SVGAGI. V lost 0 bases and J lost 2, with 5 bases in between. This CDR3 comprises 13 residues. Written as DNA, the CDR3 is TGTGCCAGCAGTTACTCGACTGCCTACGAGCAGTACTTC. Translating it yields CASSYSTAYEQYF.

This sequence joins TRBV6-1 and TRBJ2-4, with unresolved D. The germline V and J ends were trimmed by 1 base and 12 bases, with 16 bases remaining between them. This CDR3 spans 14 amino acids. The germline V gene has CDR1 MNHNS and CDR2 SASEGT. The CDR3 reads CASSEVITGGNQYF. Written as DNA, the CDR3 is TGTGCCAGCAGTGAAGTAATAACCGGCGGCAATCAGTACTTC.

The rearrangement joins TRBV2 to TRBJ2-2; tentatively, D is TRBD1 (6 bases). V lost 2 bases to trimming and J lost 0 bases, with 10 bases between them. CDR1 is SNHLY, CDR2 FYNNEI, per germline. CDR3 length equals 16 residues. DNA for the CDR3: TGTGCCAGCAGTGAATTTGGACAGACGAACACCGGGGAGCTGTTTTTT. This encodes CASSEFGQTNTGELFF. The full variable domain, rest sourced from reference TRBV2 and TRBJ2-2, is EPEVTQTPSHQVTQMGQEVILRCVPISNHLYFYWYRQILGQKVEFLVSFYNNEISEKSEIFDDQFSVERPDGSNFTLKIRSTKLEDSAMYFCASSEFGQTNTGELFFGEGSRLTVL.

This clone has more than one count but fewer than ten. In DNA form, the CDR3 reads TGTGCCAGCAGCTCGCAGGGGAGCAATCAGCCCCAGCATTTT. It encodes CASSSQGSNQPQHF. J is TRBJ1-5 and V is TRBV7-6, with D perhaps TRBD1 (6 bases). Trimming took 4 bases from V and 1 from J, leaving 8 bases between them. Germline V gives CDR1 SGHVS, CDR2 FNYEAQ. CDR3 length: 14 amino acids.